The rows below give T cell receptor beta chains drawn from one sample of a study of shared clonotypes between healthy human individuals. Libraries were prepared by immunoSEQ multiplex PCR; TCRdb keeps only in-frame clonotypes and omits some of them. The table has some 1,600,000 clones, roughly 98% seen once. The sample taken for sequencing was naive CD4+ T cells sorted from blood. The receptors originated from a man aged 25 to 40 in good health. CDR3s include the opening cysteine and the closing phenylalanine or tryptophan. Each record gives: J gene, V gene, clone size, D gene, CDR3 protein, CDR3 DNA. A D gene is named only where the DNA matches it firmly. Only some rows state a clone size, as once, few, many or a class for expanded clones.

TRBJ2-5	TRBV2	NA	TRBD1	CASRERGPETQYF	TGTGCCAGCAGGGAGAGGGGGCCCGAGACCCAGTACTTC
TRBJ1-3	TRBV13	NA	NA	CASSRVEGAGNTIYF	TGTGCCAGCAGCCGAGTAGAAGGGGCTGGAAACACCATATATTTT
TRBJ2-7	TRBV27	once	TRBD1	CASSLKGTGGYEQYF	TGTGCCAGCAGTTTAAAGGGGACAGGGGGCTACGAGCAGTACTTC
TRBJ1-5	TRBV10-3	NA	NA	CAISDGGKPQHF	TGTGCCATCAGTGATGGCGGGAAGCCCCAGCATTTT
TRBJ1-2	TRBV10-2	NA	TRBD1	CASSGEQGARNYGYTF	TGCGCCAGCAGTGGGGAACAGGGGGCGCGAAACTATGGCTACACCTTC
TRBJ2-7	TRBV10-3	NA	TRBD1	CAISESIVRGKYEQYF	TGTGCCATCAGTGAGTCGATTGTCAGGGGGAAATACGAGCAGTACTTC
TRBJ1-2	TRBV19	NA	TRBD1	CATQGNYGYTF	TGTGCCACACAGGGGAACTATGGCTACACCTTC
TRBJ1-2	TRBV6-1	NA	NA	CASSESGRNYGYTF	TGTGCCAGCAGTGAATCGGGCAGGAACTATGGCTACACCTTC
TRBJ1-5	TRBV6-1	once	NA	CASSEGRLQPQHF	TGTGCCAGCAGTGAAGGGAGGTTGCAGCCCCAGCATTTT
TRBJ2-5	TRBV4-3	NA	NA	CASSQVGDPEEETQYF	TGCGCCAGCAGCCAAGTAGGAGATCCAGAGGAGGAGACCCAGTACTTC
TRBJ2-3	TRBV27	NA	TRBD2	CASRLAGVEDTQYF	TGTGCCAGCAGACTAGCGGGAGTAGAAGATACGCAGTATTTT
TRBJ2-7	TRBV10-3	NA	TRBD1	CAIGTGAIFEQYF	TGTGCCATCGGGACAGGGGCAATCTTCGAGCAGTACTTC
TRBJ1-3	TRBV7-9	NA	NA	CASSPLVSGAGNTIYF	TGTGCCAGCAGCCCACTTGTGTCAGGGGCTGGAAACACCATATATTTT
TRBJ1-2	TRBV6-5	NA	NA	CASRNQGIYGYTF	TGTGCCAGCAGGAACCAGGGGATCTATGGCTACACCTTC
TRBJ2-7	TRBV5-1	NA	TRBD1	CASSLGPGTGKYNEQYF	TGCGCCAGCAGCTTGGGCCCCGGGACAGGAAAATACAACGAGCAGTACTTC
TRBJ2-5	TRBV7-2	NA	TRBD1	CASSQGASGGAQETQYF	TGTGCCAGCAGCCAGGGGGCCTCAGGGGGAGCCCAAGAGACCCAGTACTTC
TRBJ2-7	TRBV5-1	NA	NA	CASSLALTALLSEQYF	TGCGCCAGCAGCTTGGCCCTGACAGCCCTTTTGAGCGAGCAGTACTTC
TRBJ1-1	TRBV28	few	TRBD1	CASSPTFRGTGNTEAFF	TGTGCCAGCAGCCCTACCTTCCGTGGGACAGGGAACACTGAAGCTTTCTTT
TRBJ2-2	TRBV6-6	NA	NA	CASSRTTTSGELFF	TGTGCCAGCAGCCGGACAACCACCAGCGGGGAGCTGTTTTTT
TRBJ2-1	TRBV6-5	NA	TRBD1	CASSGDRGYNEQFF	TGTGCCAGCAGCGGGGACAGGGGATACAATGAGCAGTTCTTC
TRBJ2-7	TRBV7-2	NA	TRBD1	CASSLGTGHSSYEQYF	TGTGCCAGCAGCCTTGGGACAGGGCACAGCTCCTACGAGCAGTACTTC
TRBJ2-1	TRBV5-4	NA	TRBD2	CASSRGLAGGVRNEQFF	TGTGCCAGCAGCCGTGGACTAGCGGGAGGGGTCAGGAATGAGCAGTTCTTC
TRBJ1-2	TRBV4-1	NA	NA	CASSQVGLSGYTF	TGCGCCAGCAGCCAAGTAGGGCTGTCTGGCTACACCTTC
TRBJ2-7	TRBV15	NA	NA	CATSRAGIYEQYF	TGTGCCACCAGCAGAGCCGGGATCTACGAGCAGTACTTC
TRBJ2-3	TRBV7-9	once	NA	CASSLDQREGTQYF	TGTGCCAGCAGCTTAGACCAGAGGGAAGGTACGCAGTATTTT
TRBJ1-1	TRBV5-6	NA	NA	CASSQFGGWNTEAFF	TGTGCCAGCAGCCAATTTGGAGGTTGGAACACTGAAGCTTTCTTT
TRBJ2-2	TRBV5-4	NA	NA	CASSREVAGELFF	TGTGCCAGCAGCCGCGAGGTAGCCGGGGAGCTGTTTTTT
TRBJ1-2	TRBV30	NA	NA	CAWSRQGFSGYTF	TGTGCCTGGAGCCGGCAGGGGTTTAGCGGCTACACCTTC